This TCR beta chain is drawn from a study of blood T cell repertoires in COVID-19. For the study at large: PBMCs, B-cell-depleted T cells, or T cells provided the cDNA or gDNA that made up the material.

The CDR3 sequence is 17 residues long. Trimming at V came to 4 bases and at J to 9 bases, leaving 20 bases not matched to a gene. Germline CDR1 reads SGHTA; CDR2 reads FQGNSA. In the authors' methods: The authors estimated nucleated cell counts from reference gene primer amplification. TCRdb's table, derived via immunoSEQ multiplex PCR, lists solely in-frame clones and lacks some. That table furnishes V, J and clone size, whereas the DNA furnished D and trimming. The top ten hold approximately 5.3% of the sample, which has about 220,000 clones, 80% seen once. Material for sequencing was peripheral blood. The receptor was isolated from a human donor in a cohort sampled during active COVID-19. V gene TRBV7-2 combines with J gene TRBJ2-7; 8 bases are shared with TRBD2. CDR3 loop: CASSSTGRIGGGPWQYF. CDR3 coding DNA: TGTGCCAGCAGCTCCACGGGGAGGATCGGGGGGGGTCCTTGGCAGTACTTC.